Sequencing of this T cell receptor beta chain was carried out in a study of Graves' ophthalmopathy and Graves' hyperthyroidism. Study background: At the time of initial diagnosis and before any treatment, peripheral blood was collected. Study-wide results and caveats: For separating ophthalmopathy from stable hyperthyroidism, a 13-signature model gave 87.88% sensitivity and 65% to 82% specificity.

TCR beta CDR3 amplification used RNA transcripts. The authors performed first-round RT-PCR with HTBI primers and then a second-round multiplex PCR. TCRdb independently ran MiXCR on the multiplex PCR reads; one entry per CDR3 protein. This sample has around 400,000 distinct CDR3 sequences, with approximately 21% found just once. As to this clonotype: The antigen is undetermined. A much larger clone differs from this one at a single base, so this may be a read error.

CDR3 length equals 14 residues. Trimming pared 7 bases from V and 4 bases from J, leaving 16 bases between. Being free of ophthalmopathy for 18 months of follow-up defined stable hyperthyroidism. Hyperthyroidism patients were newly diagnosed, ill under 2 months, and aged 18 to 65 years. This sequence was found in a woman in her late teens or twenties with stable Graves' hyperthyroidism. The sample was peripheral blood. The chain couples TRBV12-3 or TRBV12-4 to TRBJ2-5; D may correspond to TRBD1 or TRBD2 (6 bases each). The CDR3 loop is CASTPSGGPETQYF. The CDR3 nucleotides read TGTGCCAGCACCCCCTCTGGGGGGCCAGAGACCCAGTACTTC.